This paragraph covers one T cell receptor beta chain sequence. The data derive from a study of shared clonotypes between healthy human individuals. The CDR3 has 15 residues. Germline V gene data show CDR1 as SNHLY and CDR2 as FYNNEI. V dropped 6 bases and J dropped 3; count of bases not matched to a gene: 7. Measured with immunoSEQ multiplex PCR; TCRdb has only the in-frame clones, and not every one. The profile shows about 480,000 clones, about 80% of them singletons. The sequence came from a woman between 40 and 50 years old in good health. Some clones in this sample may be carry-over from other donors' samples. Specimen: PBMCs. V is TRBV2 and J is TRBJ2-1; the match to TRBD1 covers 8 bases. The chain's CDR3 is CASSGQGGNYNEQFF. CDR3 nucleotides: TGTGCCAGCAGCGGACAGGGTGGGAACTACAATGAGCAGTTCTTC.